These 7 T cell receptor beta chains were all obtained from the same sample, sequenced in a study of T-cell memory formation after mild COVID-19. MiXCR, applied by TCRdb to the 5' RACE reads, yields one record per CDR3 protein. The table includes roughly 300,000 distinct CDR3 sequences, roughly 13% detected once. Sequences were obtained from PBMCs or a T cell subset sorted from them (not recorded which). The receptor source for this set is a man aged 18 to 35 who had mild COVID-19 (a few samples of this study predate the infection). Cell type and time point are not known.

The rearrangement uses TRBV5-1 and TRBJ2-5; possible D gene TRBD1, 6 bases. The CDR3 runs to 13 residues. Germline V lookup: CDR1 SGHRS, CDR2 YFSETQ. The ends were cut back, 5 bases at V and 0 bases at J, with 8 bases in the middle. The CDR3, as DNA: TGCGCCAGCAGAAGGGGGTACCAAGAGACCCAGTACTTC. Translating it yields CASRRGYQETQYF.

This rearrangement joins TRBV3-1 to TRBJ2-3; TRBD1 is a possible D gene (6 bases). Deletions cut 6 bases from V and 6 bases from J, with 13 bases between. This CDR3 has 13 residues. Germline lookup yields CDR1 LGHDT and CDR2 YNNKEL (reference sequence). CDR3 sequence reads: CASRPLGGDTQYF. CDR3 nucleotides: TGTGCCAGCAGGCCATTAGGGGGTGATACGCAGTATTTT.

The chain carries TRBV5-1 and TRBJ1-1, with 9 nucleotides matching TRBD1. Germline trimming cut 1 base from V and 6 bases from J; bases unmatched to any gene: 10. The CDR3 runs to 16 residues. CDR1 and CDR2 from the germline V gene are SGHRS and YFSETQ. CDR3 sequence (DNA): TGCGCCAGCAGCTTGTTAGCGGGACAGGGTCTCCCTGAAGCTTTCTTT. Translated: CASSLLAGQGLPEAFF.

This clonotype was detected a few times. The chain recombines TRBV3-1 with TRBJ2-5, with 12 bases matching TRBD2. J was trimmed by 4 bases and V by 4 bases; bases with no gene match: 4. Per the germline V gene, CDR1 is LGHDT and CDR2 is YNNKEL (reference sequence). CDR3 length: 15 residues. CDR3 in amino acids: CASSLRLAGVETQYF. Here the CDR3 DNA reads TGTGCCAGCAGCCTGCGACTAGCGGGGGTAGAGACCCAGTACTTC.

This clonotype appeared many times. The chain employs TRBV6-6 and TRBJ2-7; possibly TRBD2 for D (5 bases). Germline V gene lookup returns CDR1 MNHNY and CDR2 SVGAGI (reference sequence). This CDR3 contains 14 residues. V lost 5 bases to trimming and J lost 0 bases, with 11 bases between them. The CDR3 loop reads CASSNGESSYEQYF. In nucleotides, the CDR3 is TGTGCCAGCAGTAACGGGGAGAGCTCCTACGAGCAGTACTTC.

This clonotype came up a few times. The chain employs TRBV29-1 and TRBJ2-2; D not resolved. CDR1 is SQVTM, CDR2 ANQGSEA, per germline. This CDR3 spans 14 amino acids. V lost 6 bases to trimming and J lost 1 base, with 12 bases between them. This chain's CDR3 is CSVYSTGNTGELFF. DNA for the CDR3: TGCAGCGTCTACTCGACGGGGAACACCGGGGAGCTGTTTTTT.

This clonotype was seen ten or more times. The gene calls are TRBV6-2 or TRBV6-3 and TRBJ2-7; unclear D gene. Trimming shortened V by 5 bases and J by 0 bases, and 8 bases separated the two germline ends. The CDR3 contains 13 residues. Germline V gives CDR1 MNHEY, CDR2 SVGEGT. This CDR3 is CASSRTSSYEQYF. The CDR3 DNA is TGTGCCAGCAGTCGCACAAGCTCCTACGAGCAGTACTTC.